The source of this TCR beta chain is a study of regulatory T cells in long-lasting Graves disease. Broader study findings: Persistent disease preferred TRBV28, TRBJ1-2 and TRBJ2-5; new disease, TRBV20-1 and TRBJ2-1. Small numbers of samples may have cut accuracy.

Time point of the sample: persistent/refractory GD, antithyroid drugs over 5 years with positive TRAb. There was RNA extracted from PBMCs, and the TCR library was made from it. Patients hailed from an endocrinology department in Xi'an, China. The peripheral blood volume drawn was approximately 9 milliliters, and it was collected into EDTA tubes. V dropped 1 base and J dropped 5 bases, with 14 bases sitting between them. CDR3 length equals 15 residues. Germline CDR1 reads SGHTA; CDR2 reads FQGNSA. Arm-PCR of CDR3 regions and iRepertoire HTBI primers were the basis on which TCR beta libraries were built. Each CDR3 protein gets one entry after TCRdb re-called the multiplex PCR reads with MiXCR. This table holds roughly 450,000 distinct CDR3 sequences, about 25% found once. Concerning this clonotype: Its antigen is not known.

The sequence derives from a female donor with Graves disease. Sequences were derived from peripheral blood mononuclear cells (PBMCs), sampled when the disease was refractory, from a patient treated with antithyroid drugs. The rearrangement joins TRBV7-2 to TRBJ1-1; the D gene is possibly TRBD1 (5 bases). CDR3: CASSLGARGGTEAFF. The CDR3 DNA is TGTGCCAGCAGCTTAGGCGCCCGGGGGGGTACTGAAGCTTTCTTT.